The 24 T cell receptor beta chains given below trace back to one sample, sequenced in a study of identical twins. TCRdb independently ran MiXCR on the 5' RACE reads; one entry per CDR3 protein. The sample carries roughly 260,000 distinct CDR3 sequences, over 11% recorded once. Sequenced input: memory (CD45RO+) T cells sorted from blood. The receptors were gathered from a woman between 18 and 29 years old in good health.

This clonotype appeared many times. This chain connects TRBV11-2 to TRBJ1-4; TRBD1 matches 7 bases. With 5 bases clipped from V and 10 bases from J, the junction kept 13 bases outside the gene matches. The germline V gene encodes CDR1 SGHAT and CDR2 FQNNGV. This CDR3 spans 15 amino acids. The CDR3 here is CASSARQDRTRKLFF. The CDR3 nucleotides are TGTGCCAGCAGCGCCCGTCAGGACAGGACACGAAAACTGTTTTTT.

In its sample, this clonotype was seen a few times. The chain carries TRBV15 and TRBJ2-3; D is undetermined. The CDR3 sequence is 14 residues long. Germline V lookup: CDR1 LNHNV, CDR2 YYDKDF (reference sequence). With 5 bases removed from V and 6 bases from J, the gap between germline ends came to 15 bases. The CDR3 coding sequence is TGTGCCACCAGCCCAGGAGACCTTAGGGATACGCAGTATTTT. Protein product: CATSPGDLRDTQYF.

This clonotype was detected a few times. CDR3 coding DNA: TGTGCCAGCAGCTCCCTGAGGCGGACTAGCGGGAGTGAGCAGTTCTTC. Translating it yields CASSSLRRTSGSEQFF. This chain links TRBV6-2 or TRBV6-3 with TRBJ2-1; TRBD2 matches at 13 bases. The ends lost 6 bases at V and 9 bases at J; junction bases unmatched: 11. Germline values: CDR1 MNHEY, CDR2 SVGEGT. The CDR3 is 16 amino acids.

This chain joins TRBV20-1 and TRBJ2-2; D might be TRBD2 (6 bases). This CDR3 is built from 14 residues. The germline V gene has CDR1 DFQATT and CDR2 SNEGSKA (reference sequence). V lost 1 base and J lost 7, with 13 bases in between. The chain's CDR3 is CSARAGEFNGELFF. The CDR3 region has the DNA TGCAGTGCTAGAGCGGGAGAGTTTAACGGGGAGCTGTTTTTT.

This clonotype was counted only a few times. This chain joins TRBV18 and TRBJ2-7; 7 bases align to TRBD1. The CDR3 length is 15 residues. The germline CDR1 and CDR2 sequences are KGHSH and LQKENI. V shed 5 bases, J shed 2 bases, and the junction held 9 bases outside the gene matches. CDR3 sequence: CASSSQQGSAYEQYF. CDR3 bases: TGTGCCAGCTCATCGCAACAGGGGTCCGCCTACGAGCAGTACTTC.

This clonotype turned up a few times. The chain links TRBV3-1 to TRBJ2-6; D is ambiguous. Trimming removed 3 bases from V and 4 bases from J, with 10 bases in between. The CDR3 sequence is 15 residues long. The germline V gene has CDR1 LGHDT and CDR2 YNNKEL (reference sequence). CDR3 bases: TGTGCCAGCAGCCAGCCAGCAGACGGGGCCAACGTCCTGACTTTC. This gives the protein CASSQPADGANVLTF.

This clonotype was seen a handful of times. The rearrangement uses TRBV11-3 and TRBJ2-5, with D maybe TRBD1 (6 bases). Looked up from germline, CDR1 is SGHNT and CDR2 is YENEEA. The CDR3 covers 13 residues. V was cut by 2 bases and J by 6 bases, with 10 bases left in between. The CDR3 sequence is CASSLNRVKTQYF. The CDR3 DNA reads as TGTGCCAGCAGCTTAAACAGGGTGAAGACCCAGTACTTC.

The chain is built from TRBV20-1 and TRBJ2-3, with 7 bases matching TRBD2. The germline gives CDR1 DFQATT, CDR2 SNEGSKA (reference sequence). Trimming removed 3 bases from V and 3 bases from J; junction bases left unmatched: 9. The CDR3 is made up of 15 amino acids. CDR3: CSASPGSGVTDTQYF. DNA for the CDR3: TGCAGTGCTAGTCCTGGAAGCGGGGTTACAGATACGCAGTATTTT.

The CDR3 nucleotides are TGTGCCTGCTCAGGGGGACTTATGAACACTGAAGCTTTCTTT. Translating it yields CACSGGLMNTEAFF. This chain joins TRBV12-3 or TRBV12-4 and TRBJ1-1; the match to TRBD1 covers 7 bases. This CDR3 is 14 amino acids long. After removal of 11 bases from V and 0 bases from J, the junction contained 9 bases not matched to a gene.

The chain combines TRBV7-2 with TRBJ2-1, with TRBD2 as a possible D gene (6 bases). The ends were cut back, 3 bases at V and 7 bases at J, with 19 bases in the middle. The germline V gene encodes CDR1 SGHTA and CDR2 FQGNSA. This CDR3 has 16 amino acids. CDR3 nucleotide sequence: TGTGCCAGCAGCTTGGGCCCGGGAGCGAGTCAGAATGAGCAGTTCTTC. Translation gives CASSLGPGASQNEQFF. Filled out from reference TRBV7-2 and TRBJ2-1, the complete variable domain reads GAGVSQSPSNKVTEKGKDVELRCDPISGHTALYWYRQSLGQGLEFLIYFQGNSAPDKSGLPSDRFSAERTGGSVSTLTIQRTQQEDSAVYLCASSLGPGASQNEQFFGPGTRLTVL.

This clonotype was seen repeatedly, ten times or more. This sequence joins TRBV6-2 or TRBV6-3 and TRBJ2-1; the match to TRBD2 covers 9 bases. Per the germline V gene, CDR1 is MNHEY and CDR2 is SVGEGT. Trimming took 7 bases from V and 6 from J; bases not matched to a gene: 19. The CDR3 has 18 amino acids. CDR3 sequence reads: CASTPKKREAPKRNEQFF. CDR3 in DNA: TGTGCCAGCACCCCGAAAAAGCGGGAGGCGCCCAAGCGCAATGAGCAGTTCTTC.

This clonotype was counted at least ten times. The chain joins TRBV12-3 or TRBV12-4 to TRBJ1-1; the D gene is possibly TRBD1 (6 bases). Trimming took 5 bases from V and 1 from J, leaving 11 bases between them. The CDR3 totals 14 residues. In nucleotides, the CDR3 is TGTGCCAGCAGTAGAGGGGGGTGGAACACTGAAGCTTTCTTT. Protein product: CASSRGGWNTEAFF.

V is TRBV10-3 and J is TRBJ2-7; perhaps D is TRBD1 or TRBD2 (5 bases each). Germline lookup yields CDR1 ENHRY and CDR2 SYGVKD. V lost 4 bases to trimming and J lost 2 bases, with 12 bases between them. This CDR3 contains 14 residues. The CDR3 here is CAISGRDGTYEQYF. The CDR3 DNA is TGTGCCATCAGTGGTCGGGACGGAACCTACGAGCAGTACTTC.

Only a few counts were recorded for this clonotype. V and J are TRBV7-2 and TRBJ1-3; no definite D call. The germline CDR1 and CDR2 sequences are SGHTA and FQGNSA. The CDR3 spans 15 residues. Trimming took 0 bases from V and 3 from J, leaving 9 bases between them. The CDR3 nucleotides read TGTGCCAGCAGCTTAGCGGGCGGGCGTGGAAACACCATATATTTT. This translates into CASSLAGGRGNTIYF. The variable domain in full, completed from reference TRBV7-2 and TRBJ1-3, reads GAGVSQSPSNKVTEKGKDVELRCDPISGHTALYWYRQSLGQGLEFLIYFQGNSAPDKSGLPSDRFSAERTGGSVSTLTIQRTQQEDSAVYLCASSLAGGRGNTIYFGEGSWLTVV.

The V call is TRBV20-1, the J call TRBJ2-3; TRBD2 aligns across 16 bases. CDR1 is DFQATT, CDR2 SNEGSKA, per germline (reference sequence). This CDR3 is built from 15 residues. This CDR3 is CSGTSGGASTDTQYF. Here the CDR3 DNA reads TGCAGCGGGACTAGCGGGGGGGCTAGCACAGATACGCAGTATTTT.

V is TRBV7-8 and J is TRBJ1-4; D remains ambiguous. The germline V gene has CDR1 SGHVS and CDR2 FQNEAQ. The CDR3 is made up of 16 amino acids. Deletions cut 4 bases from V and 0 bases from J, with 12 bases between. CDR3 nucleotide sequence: TGTGCCAGCAGCTCTCCCCCCCGCGCAACTAATGAAAAACTGTTTTTT. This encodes CASSSPPRATNEKLFF.

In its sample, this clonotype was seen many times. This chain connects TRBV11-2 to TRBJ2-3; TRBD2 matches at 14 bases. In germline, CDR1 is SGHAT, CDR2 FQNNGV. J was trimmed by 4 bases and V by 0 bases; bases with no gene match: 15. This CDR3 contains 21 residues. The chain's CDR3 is CASSLDGLETSGRAGADTQYF. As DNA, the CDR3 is TGTGCCAGCAGCTTAGATGGGCTGGAGACTAGCGGGAGGGCCGGGGCAGATACGCAGTATTTT.

In DNA, the CDR3 is TGTGCCAGCAGTCATATGGGCCAAGGGGGCAATCAGCCCCAGCATTTT. It encodes CASSHMGQGGNQPQHF. The genes are TRBV12-3 or TRBV12-4 and TRBJ1-5; D perhaps matches TRBD1 (5 bases). V gave up 5 bases and J gave up 2 bases, with 16 bases separating them. The CDR3 contains 16 residues.

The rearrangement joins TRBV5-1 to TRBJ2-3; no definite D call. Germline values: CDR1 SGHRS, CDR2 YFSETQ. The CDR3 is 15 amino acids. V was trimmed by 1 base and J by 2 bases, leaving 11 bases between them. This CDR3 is CASSLPETNTDTQYF. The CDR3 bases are TGCGCCAGCAGCTTGCCGGAGACAAACACAGATACGCAGTATTTT. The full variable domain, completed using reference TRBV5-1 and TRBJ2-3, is KAGVTQTPRYLIKTRGQQVTLSCSPISGHRSVSWYQQTPGQGLQFLFEYFSETQRNKGNFPGRFSGRQFSNSRSEMNVSTLELGDSALYLCASSLPETNTDTQYFGPGTRLTVL.

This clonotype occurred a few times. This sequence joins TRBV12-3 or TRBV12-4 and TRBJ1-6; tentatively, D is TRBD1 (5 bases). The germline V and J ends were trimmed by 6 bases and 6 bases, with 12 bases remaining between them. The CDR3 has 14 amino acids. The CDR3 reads CASRVGGSNSPLHF. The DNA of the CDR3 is TGTGCCAGCAGGGTGGGGGGGAGTAATTCACCCCTCCACTTT.

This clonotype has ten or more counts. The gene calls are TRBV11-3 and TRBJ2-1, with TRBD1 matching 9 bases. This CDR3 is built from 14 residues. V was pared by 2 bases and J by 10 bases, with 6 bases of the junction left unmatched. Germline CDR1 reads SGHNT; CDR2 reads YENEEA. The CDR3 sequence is CASSLFGQGKEQFF. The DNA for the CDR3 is TGTGCCAGCAGCTTATTCGGACAGGGGAAGGAGCAGTTCTTC.

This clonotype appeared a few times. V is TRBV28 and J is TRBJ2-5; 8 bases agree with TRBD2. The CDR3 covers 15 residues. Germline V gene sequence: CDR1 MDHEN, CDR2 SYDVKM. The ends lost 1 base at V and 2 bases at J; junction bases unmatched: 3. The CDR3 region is CASSLLAGTQETQYF. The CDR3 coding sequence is TGTGCCAGCAGTTTATTAGCGGGGACTCAAGAGACCCAGTACTTC.

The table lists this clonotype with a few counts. The CDR3 nucleotides are TGTGCCACCAGCCCCCGACGGACAGGGAGTTCACCCCTCCACTTT. Translation gives CATSPRRTGSSPLHF. V usage is TRBV15 and J usage is TRBJ1-6; 8 nucleotides match TRBD1. The CDR3 consists of 15 residues. In germline, CDR1 is LNHNV, CDR2 YYDKDF (reference sequence). The ends lost 5 bases at V and 9 bases at J; junction bases unmatched: 9.

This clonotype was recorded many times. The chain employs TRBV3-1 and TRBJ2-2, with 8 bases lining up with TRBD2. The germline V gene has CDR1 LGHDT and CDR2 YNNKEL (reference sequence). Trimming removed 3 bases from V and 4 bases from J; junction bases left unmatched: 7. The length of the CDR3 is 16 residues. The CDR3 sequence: CASSQGTGGLTGELFF. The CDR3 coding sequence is TGTGCCAGCAGCCAGGGCACGGGGGGGCTCACCGGGGAGCTGTTTTTT.